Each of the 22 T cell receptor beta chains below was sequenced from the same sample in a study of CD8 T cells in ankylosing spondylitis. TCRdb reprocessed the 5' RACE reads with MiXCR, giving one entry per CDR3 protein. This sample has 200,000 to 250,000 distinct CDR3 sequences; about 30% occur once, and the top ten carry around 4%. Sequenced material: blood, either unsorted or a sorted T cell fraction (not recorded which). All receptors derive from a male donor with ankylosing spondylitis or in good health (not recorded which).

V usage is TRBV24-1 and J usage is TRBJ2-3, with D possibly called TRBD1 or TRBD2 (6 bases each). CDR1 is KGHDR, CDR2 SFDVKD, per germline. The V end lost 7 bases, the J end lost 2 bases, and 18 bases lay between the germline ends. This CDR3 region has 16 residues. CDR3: CATRGPGGPDTDTQYF. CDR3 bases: TGTGCCACCAGGGGACCTGGGGGGCCAGACACAGATACGCAGTATTTT.

CDR3 sequence (DNA): TGCGCCAGCAGCTCTGGACAGGAGACCTACGAGCAGTACTTC. Its protein is CASSSGQETYEQYF. The chain joins TRBV5-1 to TRBJ2-7; 7 bases agree with TRBD1. This CDR3 has 14 residues. Germline CDR1 SGHRS, CDR2 YFSETQ. V lost 3 bases and J lost 2; bases outside the gene matches: 5.

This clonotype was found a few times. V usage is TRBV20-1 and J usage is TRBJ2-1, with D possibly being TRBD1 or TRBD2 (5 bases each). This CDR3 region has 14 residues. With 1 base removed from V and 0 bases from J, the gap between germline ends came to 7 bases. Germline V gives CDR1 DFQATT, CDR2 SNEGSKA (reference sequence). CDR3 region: CSARGGNSYNEQFF. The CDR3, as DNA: TGCAGTGCTAGAGGGGGGAACTCCTACAATGAGCAGTTCTTC.

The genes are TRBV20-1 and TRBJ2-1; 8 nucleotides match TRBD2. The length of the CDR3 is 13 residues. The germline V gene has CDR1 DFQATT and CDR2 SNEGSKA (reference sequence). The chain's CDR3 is CSERGNSYNEQFF. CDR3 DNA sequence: TGCAGCGAGCGGGGGAACTCCTACAATGAGCAGTTCTTC.

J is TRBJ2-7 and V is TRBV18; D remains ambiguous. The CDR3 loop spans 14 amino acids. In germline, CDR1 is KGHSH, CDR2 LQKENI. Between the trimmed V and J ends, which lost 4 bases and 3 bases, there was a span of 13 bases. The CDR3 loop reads CASSRTEVVYEQYF. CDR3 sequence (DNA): TGTGCCAGCTCACGGACCGAGGTAGTCTACGAGCAGTACTTC.

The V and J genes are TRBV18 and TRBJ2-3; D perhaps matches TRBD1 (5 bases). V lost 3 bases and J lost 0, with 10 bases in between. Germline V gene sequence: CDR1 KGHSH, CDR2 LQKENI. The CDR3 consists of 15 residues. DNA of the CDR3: TGTGCCAGCTCACCTCGACAGCCAAGCACAGATACGCAGTATTTT. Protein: CASSPRQPSTDTQYF.

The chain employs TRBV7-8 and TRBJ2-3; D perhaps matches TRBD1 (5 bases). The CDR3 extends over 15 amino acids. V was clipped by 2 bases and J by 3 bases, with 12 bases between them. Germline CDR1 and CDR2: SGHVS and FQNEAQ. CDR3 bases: TGTGCCAGCAGCTTAAATCCCCAGGGAACAGATACGCAGTATTTT. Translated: CASSLNPQGTDTQYF.

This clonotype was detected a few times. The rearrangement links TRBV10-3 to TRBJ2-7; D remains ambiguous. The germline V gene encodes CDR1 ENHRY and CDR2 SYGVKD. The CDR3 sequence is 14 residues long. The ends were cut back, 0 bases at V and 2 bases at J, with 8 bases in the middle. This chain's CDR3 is CAISESPGPYEQYF. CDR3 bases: TGTGCCATCAGTGAGTCCCCGGGCCCCTACGAGCAGTACTTC.

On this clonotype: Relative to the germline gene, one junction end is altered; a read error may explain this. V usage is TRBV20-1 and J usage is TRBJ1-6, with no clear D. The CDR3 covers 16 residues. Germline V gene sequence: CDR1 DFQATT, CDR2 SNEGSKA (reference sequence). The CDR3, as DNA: TGCTGTGCTAGAGAGTTTAGGGCGGACTTTAATTCACCCCTCCACTTT. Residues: CCAREFRADFNSPLHF.

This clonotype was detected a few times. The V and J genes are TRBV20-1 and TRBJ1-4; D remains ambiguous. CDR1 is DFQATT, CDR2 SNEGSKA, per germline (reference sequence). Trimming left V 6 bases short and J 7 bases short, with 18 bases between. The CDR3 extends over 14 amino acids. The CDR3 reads CSAPTLGGGEKLFF. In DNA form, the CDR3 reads TGCAGTGCCCCTACACTGGGAGGCGGTGAAAAACTGTTTTTT.

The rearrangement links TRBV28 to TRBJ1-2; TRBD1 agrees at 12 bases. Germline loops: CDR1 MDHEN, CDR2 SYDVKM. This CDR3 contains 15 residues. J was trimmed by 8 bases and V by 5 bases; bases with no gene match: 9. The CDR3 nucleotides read TGTGCCAGCAGTACCGGGACAGGGGGCGCATACGGCTACACCTTC. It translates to CASSTGTGGAYGYTF.

CDR3 in amino acids: CASSQTDSMNTEAFF. DNA of the CDR3: TGCGCCAGCAGCCAGACGGACAGCATGAACACTGAAGCTTTCTTT. The chain couples TRBV4-1 to TRBJ1-1, with D maybe TRBD1 (6 bases). V was clipped by 3 bases and J by 0 bases, with 11 bases between them. This CDR3 spans 15 amino acids. Per the germline V gene, CDR1 is MGHRA and CDR2 is YSYEKL.

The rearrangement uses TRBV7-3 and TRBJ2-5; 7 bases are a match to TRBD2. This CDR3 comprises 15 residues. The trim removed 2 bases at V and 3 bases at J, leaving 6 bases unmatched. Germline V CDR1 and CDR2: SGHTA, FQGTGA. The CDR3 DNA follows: TGTGCCAGCAGCTTAGGTGGCCTAGCGGAAGAGACCCAGTACTTC. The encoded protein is CASSLGGLAEETQYF.

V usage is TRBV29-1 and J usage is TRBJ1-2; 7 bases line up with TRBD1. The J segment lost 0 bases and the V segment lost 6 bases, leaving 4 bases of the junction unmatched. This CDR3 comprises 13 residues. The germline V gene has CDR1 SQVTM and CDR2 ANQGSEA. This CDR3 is CSVQGGSNYGYTF. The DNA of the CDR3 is TGCAGCGTCCAAGGGGGCTCTAACTATGGCTACACCTTC.

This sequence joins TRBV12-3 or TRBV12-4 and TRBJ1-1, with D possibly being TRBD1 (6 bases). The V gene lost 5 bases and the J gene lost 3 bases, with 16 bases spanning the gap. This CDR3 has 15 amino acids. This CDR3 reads CASSNLGHRDTEAFF. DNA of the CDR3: TGTGCCAGCAGTAACTTGGGCCACAGGGACACTGAAGCTTTCTTT.

The CDR3 protein is CSATRQGLSGEQFF. CDR3 nucleotides: TGCAGTGCTACTCGACAGGGTTTAAGCGGTGAGCAGTTCTTC. The chain couples TRBV20-1 to TRBJ2-1; 7 positions agree with TRBD1. The CDR3 runs 14 residues. Germline V gives CDR1 DFQATT, CDR2 SNEGSKA (reference sequence). V shed 4 bases, J shed 9 bases, and the junction held 12 bases outside the gene matches.

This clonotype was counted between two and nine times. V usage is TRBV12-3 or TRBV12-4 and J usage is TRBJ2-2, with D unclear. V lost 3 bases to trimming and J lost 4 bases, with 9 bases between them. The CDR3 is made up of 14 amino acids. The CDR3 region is CASSFRGGTGELFF. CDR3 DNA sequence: TGTGCCAGCAGTTTCCGAGGTGGCACCGGGGAGCTGTTTTTT.

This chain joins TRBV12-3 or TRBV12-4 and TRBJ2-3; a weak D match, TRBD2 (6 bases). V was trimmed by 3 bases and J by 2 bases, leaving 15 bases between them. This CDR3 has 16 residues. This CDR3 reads CASSFGGVEATDTQYF. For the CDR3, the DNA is TGTGCCAGCAGTTTCGGAGGGGTTGAGGCCACAGATACGCAGTATTTT.

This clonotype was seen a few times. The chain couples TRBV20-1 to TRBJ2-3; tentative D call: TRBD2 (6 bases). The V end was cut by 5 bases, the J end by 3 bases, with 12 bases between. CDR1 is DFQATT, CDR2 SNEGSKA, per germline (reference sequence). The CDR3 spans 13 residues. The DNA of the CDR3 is TGCAGTGCTGTGTTTGCGGGGACAGATACGCAGTATTTT. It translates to CSAVFAGTDTQYF.

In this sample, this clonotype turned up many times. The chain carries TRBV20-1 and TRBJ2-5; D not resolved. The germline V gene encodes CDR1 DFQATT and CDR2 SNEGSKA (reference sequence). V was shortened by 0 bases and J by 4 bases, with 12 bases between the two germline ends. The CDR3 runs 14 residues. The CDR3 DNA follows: TGCAGTGCTAGAGATGCCCTAAGAACAGAGACCCAGTACTTC. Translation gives CSARDALRTETQYF.

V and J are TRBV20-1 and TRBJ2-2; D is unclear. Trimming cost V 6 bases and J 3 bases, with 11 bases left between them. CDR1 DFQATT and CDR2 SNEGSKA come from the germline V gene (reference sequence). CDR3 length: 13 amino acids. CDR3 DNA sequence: TGCAGTGCGCGACGGGTGGACACCGGGGAGCTGTTTTTT. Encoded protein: CSARRVDTGELFF.

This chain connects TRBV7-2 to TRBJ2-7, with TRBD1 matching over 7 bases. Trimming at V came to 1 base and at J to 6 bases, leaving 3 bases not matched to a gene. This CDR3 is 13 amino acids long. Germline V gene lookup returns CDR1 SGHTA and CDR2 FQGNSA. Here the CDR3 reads CASSLVGGLEQYF. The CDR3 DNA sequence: TGTGCCAGCAGCTTAGTAGGGGGCCTCGAGCAGTACTTC.